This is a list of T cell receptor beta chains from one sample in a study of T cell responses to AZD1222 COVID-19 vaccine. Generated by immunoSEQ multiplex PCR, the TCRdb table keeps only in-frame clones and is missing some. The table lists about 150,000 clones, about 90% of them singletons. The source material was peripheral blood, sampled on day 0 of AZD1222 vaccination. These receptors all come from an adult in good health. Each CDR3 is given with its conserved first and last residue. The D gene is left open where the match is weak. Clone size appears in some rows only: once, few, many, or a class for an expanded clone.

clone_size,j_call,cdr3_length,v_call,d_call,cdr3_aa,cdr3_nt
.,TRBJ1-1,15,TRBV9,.,CASSPQVREDTEAFF,TGTGCCAGCAGCCCACAGGTTAGGGAGGACACTGAAGCTTTCTTT
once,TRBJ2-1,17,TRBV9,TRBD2,CASSPFQGLAGGNEQFF,TGTGCCAGCAGCCCCTTTCAAGGACTAGCGGGAGGGAATGAGCAGTTCTTC
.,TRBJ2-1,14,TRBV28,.,CASTPGAVLNEQFF,TGTGCCAGCACCCCCGGCGCAGTTCTGAATGAGCAGTTCTTC
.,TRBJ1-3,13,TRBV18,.,CASSPGQGNTIYF,TGTGCCAGCTCACCAGGACAGGGAAACACCATATATTTT
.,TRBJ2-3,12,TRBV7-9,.,CASSFAQGRQYF,TGTGCCAGCAGCTTCGCCCAGGGCAGGCAGTATTTT
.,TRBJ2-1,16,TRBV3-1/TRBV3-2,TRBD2,CASSHRTSGSGNEQFF,TGTGCCAGCAGCCATAGGACTAGCGGGAGTGGCAATGAGCAGTTCTTC
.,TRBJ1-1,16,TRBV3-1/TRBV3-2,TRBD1,CASSPWTGNLGTEAFF,TGTGCCAGCAGCCCCTGGACAGGCAATTTAGGCACTGAAGCTTTCTTT
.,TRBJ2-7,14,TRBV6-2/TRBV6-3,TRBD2,CASSFGTRLYEQYF,TGTGCCAGCAGTTTCGGGACTAGACTATACGAGCAGTACTTC
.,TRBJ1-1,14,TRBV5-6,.,CASSSAGMNTEAFF,TGTGCCAGCAGCTCCGCCGGGATGAACACTGAAGCTTTCTTT
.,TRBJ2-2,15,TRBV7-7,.,CASSFSGTMAGELFF,TGTGCTAGCAGCTTCTCCGGGACAATGGCCGGGGAGCTGTTTTTT
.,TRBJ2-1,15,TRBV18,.,CASSILQGRYNEQFF,TGTGCCAGCTCGATCTTACAGGGACGCTACAATGAGCAGTTCTTC
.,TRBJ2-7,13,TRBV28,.,CASNQGGPYEQYF,TGTGCCAGCAATCAGGGGGGGCCCTACGAGCAGTACTTC
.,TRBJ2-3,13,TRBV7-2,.,CASSGLGGNTQYF,TGTGCCAGCAGTGGATTAGGGGGAAATACGCAGTATTTT
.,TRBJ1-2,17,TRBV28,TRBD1,CASSLKSGQGALYGYTF,TGTGCCAGCAGTTTAAAGTCGGGACAGGGAGCATTATATGGCTACACCTTC
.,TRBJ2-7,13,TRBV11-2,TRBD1,CASSLDRSYEQYF,TGTGCCAGCAGCCTGGACAGGTCCTACGAGCAGTACTTC
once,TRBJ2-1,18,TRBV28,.,CASSPQGGTETGGDEQFF,TGTGCCAGCAGTCCCCAGGGAGGAACCGAAACGGGTGGTGATGAGCAGTTCTTC
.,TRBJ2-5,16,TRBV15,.,CATSRDGLARQETQYF,TGTGCCACCAGCAGAGATGGCTTGGCCCGGCAAGAGACCCAGTACTTC
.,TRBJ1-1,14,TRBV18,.,CASSPDRGNTEAFF,TGTGCCAGCTCTCCGGACAGAGGGAACACTGAAGCTTTCTTT
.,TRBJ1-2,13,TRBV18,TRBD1,CASSPDREWGYTF,TGTGCCAGCTCCCCAGACAGGGAGTGGGGCTACACCTTC
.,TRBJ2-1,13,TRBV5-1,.,CASSLTEWGEQFF,TGCGCCAGCAGCCTGACCGAATGGGGTGAGCAGTTCTTC
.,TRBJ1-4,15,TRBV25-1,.,CASSLFGGTSEKLFF,TGTGCCAGCAGCCTTTTTGGGGGGACCTCTGAAAAACTGTTTTTT
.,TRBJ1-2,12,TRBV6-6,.,CASNTRAWGYTF,TGTGCCAGCAACACGAGGGCCTGGGGCTACACCTTC
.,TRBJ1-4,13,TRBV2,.,CASSESAAGKLFF,TGTGCCAGCAGTGAATCGGCTGCCGGAAAACTGTTTTTT
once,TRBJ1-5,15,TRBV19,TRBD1,CASTDRALFNQPQHF,TGTGCCAGTACGGACAGGGCCTTATTCAATCAGCCCCAGCATTTT
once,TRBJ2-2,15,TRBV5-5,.,CASSFYGRATGELFF,TGTGCCAGCAGCTTTTACGGGAGAGCCACCGGGGAGCTGTTTTTT
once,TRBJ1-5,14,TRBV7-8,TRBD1,CASSRTGVDQPQHF,TGTGCCAGCAGCCGGACAGGGGTCGATCAGCCCCAGCATTTT
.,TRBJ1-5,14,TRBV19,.,CASSIGGSNQPQHF,TGTGCCAGTAGTATCGGAGGGTCCAATCAGCCCCAGCATTTT
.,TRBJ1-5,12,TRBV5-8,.,CASSRRGQPQHF,TGTGCCAGCAGCCGGAGGGGTCAGCCCCAGCATTTT
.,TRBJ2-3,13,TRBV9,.,CASSVASPDTQYF,TGTGCCAGCAGCGTCGCCTCCCCAGATACGCAGTATTTT
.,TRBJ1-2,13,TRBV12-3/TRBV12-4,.,CASRATENYGYTF,TGTGCCAGCAGGGCTACAGAGAACTATGGCTACACCTTC
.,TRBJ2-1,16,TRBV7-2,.,CASSLAWRLVNNEQFF,TGTGCCAGCAGCTTAGCTTGGAGACTAGTAAACAATGAGCAGTTCTTC
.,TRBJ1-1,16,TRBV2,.,CASSQQRGYMNTEAFF,TGTGCCAGCAGCCAGCAAAGGGGTTACATGAACACTGAAGCTTTCTTT